These T cell receptor beta chains were read from a single sample in a study of T cells in narcolepsy. The method was immunoSEQ multiplex PCR; TCRdb's version includes in-frame clones alone and lacks a portion of them. The sample includes 100 or so clones, just under 45% of them seen just once. No cognate antigen is known for these TCRs. Sequencing used cultured CD8+ T cells from cerebrospinal fluid. These receptors all stem from a human donor with narcolepsy. Each CDR3 is given with its conserved first and last residue. Each record gives: J gene, D gene, V gene, clone size, CDR3 protein, CDR3 DNA. D genes are given only for firm matches. Some rows mark clone size as missing; the rest say once, few, many or name a class of expanded clone.

j_gene: TRBJ2-2; d_gene: .; v_gene: TRBV2; abundance: .; CDR3aa: CAISEGGGTAELFF; CDR3nt: TGTGCCATCAGTGAGGGGGGAGGCACCGCGGAGCTGTTTTTT
j_gene: TRBJ1-3; d_gene: .; v_gene: TRBV20-1; abundance: large; CDR3aa: CSALGGNTIYF; CDR3nt: TGCAGTGCCCTCGGTGGAAACACCATATATTTT
j_gene: TRBJ1-5; d_gene: TRBD1; v_gene: TRBV15; abundance: medium-sized; CDR3aa: CATSTGQGNQPQHF; CDR3nt: TGTGCCACCAGCACGGGACAGGGGAATCAGCCCCAGCATTTT
j_gene: TRBJ2-5; d_gene: TRBD2; v_gene: TRBV9; abundance: large; CDR3aa: CASSVSGGASETQYF; CDR3nt: TGTGCCAGCAGCGTAAGCGGGGGGGCCTCAGAGACCCAGTACTTC
j_gene: TRBJ1-1; d_gene: .; v_gene: TRBV28; abundance: few; CDR3aa: CASSPADGAWHTEAFF; CDR3nt: TGTGCCAGCAGTCCCGCGGATGGGGCTTGGCACACTGAAGCTTTCTTT
j_gene: TRBJ2-7; d_gene: .; v_gene: TRBV2; abundance: few; CDR3aa: CASREDGTLPYEQYF; CDR3nt: TGTGCCAGCAGGGAGGATGGGACACTTCCCTACGAGCAGTACTTC
j_gene: TRBJ2-7; d_gene: .; v_gene: TRBV27; abundance: .; CDR3aa: CASREDGTLPYEQYF; CDR3nt: TGTGCCAGCAGGGAGGATGGGACACTTCCCTACGAGCAGTACTTC
j_gene: TRBJ1-1; d_gene: .; v_gene: TRBV6-6; abundance: .; CDR3aa: CASTPCGGLNTEAFF; CDR3nt: TGTGCCAGCACCCCCTGCGGCGGTCTGAACACTGAAGCTTTCTTT
j_gene: TRBJ2-4; d_gene: .; v_gene: TRBV2; abundance: .; CDR3aa: CASPFLDSKGLAKNIQYF; CDR3nt: TGTGCCAGCCCTTTTTTGGACAGTAAGGGGTTAGCCAAAAACATTCAGTACTTC
j_gene: TRBJ2-7; d_gene: .; v_gene: TRBV6-5; abundance: .; CDR3aa: CASSLMRASEEQYF; CDR3nt: TGTGCCAGCAGTCTCATGAGGGCAAGTGAGGAGCAGTACTTC
j_gene: TRBJ2-2; d_gene: .; v_gene: TRBV2; abundance: few; CDR3aa: CATSDGGGTGELFF; CDR3nt: TGTGCCACCAGTGACGGGGGAGGCACCGGGGAGCTGTTTTTT
j_gene: TRBJ1-1; d_gene: .; v_gene: TRBV28; abundance: hyperexpanded; CDR3aa: CASSLADGARHTEAFF; CDR3nt: TGTGCCAGCAGTCTCGCGGATGGGGCTAGGCACACTGAAGCTTTCTTT
j_gene: TRBJ2-7; d_gene: .; v_gene: TRBV2; abundance: hyperexpanded; CDR3aa: CASREDGTLPYEQYF; CDR3nt: TGTGCCAGCAGGGAGGATGGGACACTTCCCTACGAGCAGTACTTC
j_gene: TRBJ2-2; d_gene: .; v_gene: TRBV2; abundance: .; CDR3aa: CAISDGGGTGELFF; CDR3nt: TGTGCCATCAGTGACGGGGGAGGCACCGGGGAGCTGTTTTTT
j_gene: TRBJ2-3; d_gene: .; v_gene: TRBV28; abundance: .; CDR3aa: CASSLSAGLPGTQYF; CDR3nt: TGTGCCAGCAGTTTATCTGCAGGACTGCCGGGAACGCAGTATTTT
j_gene: TRBJ2-7; d_gene: TRBD2; v_gene: TRBV7-2; abundance: .; CDR3aa: CASSLGRAGVYEQYF; CDR3nt: TGTGCCAGCAGCTTAGGTCGGGCGGGAGTCTACGAGCAGTACTTC
j_gene: TRBJ2-3; d_gene: TRBD2; v_gene: TRBV7-2; abundance: .; CDR3aa: CASSLVGGAADTQYF; CDR3nt: TGTGCCAGCAGCTTAGTCGGGGGGGCGGCAGATACGCAGTATTTT
j_gene: TRBJ2-7; d_gene: .; v_gene: TRBV11-2; abundance: .; CDR3aa: CASREDGTLPYEQYF; CDR3nt: TGTGCCAGCAGGGAGGATGGGACACTTCCCTACGAGCAGTACTTC
j_gene: TRBJ1-1; d_gene: .; v_gene: TRBV7-3; abundance: .; CDR3aa: CASSPGQYTEAFF; CDR3nt: TGTGCCAGCAGTCCCGGACAGTACACTGAAGCTTTCTTT
j_gene: TRBJ2-3; d_gene: .; v_gene: TRBV27; abundance: .; CDR3aa: CASSLGGDTQYF; CDR3nt: TGTGCCAGCAGCTTAGGGGGGGATACGCAGTATTTT
j_gene: TRBJ1-1; d_gene: .; v_gene: TRBV6-6; abundance: few; CDR3aa: CASSLADGARHTEAFF; CDR3nt: TGTGCCAGCAGTCTCGCGGATGGGGCTAGGCACACTGAAGCTTTCTTT
j_gene: TRBJ2-7; d_gene: .; v_gene: TRBV6-1; abundance: .; CDR3aa: CASREDGTLPYEQYF; CDR3nt: TGTGCCAGCAGGGAGGATGGGACACTTCCCTACGAGCAGTACTTC
j_gene: TRBJ1-1; d_gene: .; v_gene: TRBV6-6; abundance: .; CDR3aa: CASNPWGGLNTEAFF; CDR3nt: TGTGCCAGCAACCCCTGGGGCGGTCTGAACACTGAAGCTTTCTTT
j_gene: TRBJ2-3; d_gene: TRBD2; v_gene: TRBV27; abundance: .; CDR3aa: CASKGLAGGYSTDTQYF; CDR3nt: TGTGCCAGCAAGGGACTAGCGGGAGGGTATAGCACAGATACGCAGTATTTT
j_gene: TRBJ2-6; d_gene: TRBD1; v_gene: TRBV7-9; abundance: medium-sized; CDR3aa: CASSLFGQGSGANVLTF; CDR3nt: TGTGCCAGCAGCTTATTTGGACAGGGTTCCGGGGCCAACGTCCTGACTTTC
j_gene: TRBJ2-7; d_gene: .; v_gene: TRBV2; abundance: .; CDR3aa: CASRVDGTLSYEQYF; CDR3nt: TGTGCCAGCAGGGTGGATGGGACACTTTCCTACGAGCAGTACTTC
j_gene: TRBJ2-7; d_gene: .; v_gene: TRBV6-5; abundance: few; CDR3aa: CASREDGTLPYEQYF; CDR3nt: TGTGCCAGCAGGGAGGATGGGACACTTCCCTACGAGCAGTACTTC
j_gene: TRBJ1-1; d_gene: .; v_gene: TRBV5-1; abundance: .; CDR3aa: CASSLQRDTEAFF; CDR3nt: TGCGCCAGCAGCCTACAACGGGACACTGAAGCTTTCTTT
j_gene: TRBJ2-3; d_gene: TRBD1; v_gene: TRBV2; abundance: .; CDR3aa: CASRDREGDTQYF; CDR3nt: TGTGCCAGCAGGGACAGGGAAGGAGATACGCAGTATTTT
j_gene: TRBJ2-2; d_gene: .; v_gene: TRBV5-5; abundance: large; CDR3aa: CASSLRYGGTGELFF; CDR3nt: TGTGCCAGCAGCTTACGGTACGGGGGAACCGGGGAGCTGTTTTTT
j_gene: TRBJ1-1; d_gene: .; v_gene: TRBV6-9; abundance: .; CDR3aa: CASTPWGGMNTEAFF; CDR3nt: TGTGCCAGCACCCCCTGGGGCGGTATGAACACTGAAGCTTTCTTT
j_gene: TRBJ1-1; d_gene: .; v_gene: TRBV2; abundance: .; CDR3aa: CASSLADGARHTEAFF; CDR3nt: TGTGCCAGCAGTCTCGCGGATGGGGCTAGGCACACTGAAGCTTTCTTT